The rows below give T cell receptor beta chains drawn from one sample of a study of response to subunit inactivated influenza vaccine. TCRdb re-called the RT-PCR reads through MiXCR, storing one row per CDR3 protein. This table holds more than 500,000 distinct CDR3 sequences, about 11% found once. This sample was shared with a second study, whose subject was T cells expressing NK-cell markers.

The input for sequencing was PBMCs from blood, taken on the day of vaccination. The origin of the receptors is a man in his fifties who received an inactivated influenza vaccine. CDR3s include the opening cysteine and the closing phenylalanine or tryptophan. The D gene is left open where the match is weak. Rows may omit the clone size; those that give it use once, few, many or a size class.

CDR3 protein | CDR3 DNA | V gene | clone size | J gene | D gene
CASSPPGWMNTDTQYF | TGTGCCAGCAGCCCGCCGGGTTGGATGAACACAGATACGCAGTATTTT | TRBV28 | few | TRBJ2-3 | NA
CASSHLGHSYNEQFF | TGTGCCAGCAGCCATCTTGGGCATTCCTACAATGAGCAGTTCTTC | TRBV14 | NA | TRBJ2-1 | NA
CASSPDWGVNEQFF | TGTGCCAGCAGCCCCGACTGGGGGGTGAATGAGCAGTTCTTC | TRBV7-2 | NA | TRBJ2-1 | NA
CSVTLPGQGNDEQYF | TGCAGTGTCACCCTCCCGGGACAGGGGAATGACGAGCAGTACTTC | TRBV20-1 | few | TRBJ2-7 | TRBD1
CASGPDGQETQYF | TGCGCCAGCGGACCGGACGGCCAAGAGACCCAGTACTTC | TRBV5-1 | few | TRBJ2-5 | NA
CASSRAGTGDYNEQFF | TGTGCCAGCTCAAGGGCCGGGACAGGGGACTACAATGAGCAGTTCTTC | TRBV18 | few | TRBJ2-1 | TRBD1
CASSQGWFRGVETQYF | TGTGCCAGCAGCCAAGGATGGTTCAGAGGCGTGGAGACCCAGTACTTC | TRBV14 | few | TRBJ2-5 | NA
CASSYHSQETQYF | TGTGCCAGTAGTTATCACTCCCAAGAGACCCAGTACTTC | TRBV19 | many | TRBJ2-5 | NA
CSASGSVGRDEQFF | TGCAGTGCTAGTGGTTCGGTGGGGAGAGATGAGCAGTTCTTC | TRBV20-1 | NA | TRBJ2-1 | NA
CAISVASGGTDTQYF | TGTGCCATCAGTGTGGCTAGCGGGGGAACAGATACGCAGTATTTT | TRBV10-3 | NA | TRBJ2-3 | TRBD2
CASSLDVYGTPLHF | TGTGCCAGCAGCTTGGATGTCTACGGCACACCCCTCCACTTT | TRBV5-4 | few | TRBJ1-6 | NA
CASSEGTENEQFF | TGCGCCAGCAGCGAAGGGACGGAGAATGAGCAGTTCTTC | TRBV5-1 | NA | TRBJ2-1 | NA
CASSYNGLAGGPETQYF | TGTGCCAGCAGTTATAACGGGCTGGCAGGGGGTCCGGAGACCCAGTACTTC | TRBV6-2/TRBV6-3 | NA | TRBJ2-5 | TRBD1
CASSPQTGALEQFF | TGTGCCAGCAGCCCCCAGACGGGGGCCCTCGAGCAGTTCTTC | TRBV7-3 | many | TRBJ2-1 | NA
CASSYTGQGYSPLHF | TGTGCCAGCAGTTACACTGGACAGGGGTATTCACCCCTCCACTTT | TRBV6-5 | many | TRBJ1-6 | TRBD1
CASSNPGLEQFF | TGTGCCAGCAGCAACCCGGGACTCGAGCAGTTCTTC | TRBV3-1 | NA | TRBJ2-1 | NA
CASTVDTAYEQYF | TGTGCCAGCACCGTCGACACTGCCTACGAGCAGTACTTC | TRBV6-1 | few | TRBJ2-7 | NA
CASSPGTGDNTQYF | TGCGCCAGCAGCCCCGGGACAGGGGACAATACGCAGTATTTT | TRBV5-1 | NA | TRBJ2-3 | TRBD1
CASSFGGGHGYTF | TGCGCCAGCAGCTTTGGGGGCGGTCATGGCTACACCTTC | TRBV5-1 | NA | TRBJ1-2 | NA
CASSVGLGNTIYF | TGTGCCAGCAGTGTAGGGCTTGGAAACACCATATATTTT | TRBV6-1 | few | TRBJ1-3 | NA
CASGTGGHSGANVLTF | TGTGCCAGCGGAACAGGGGGCCACTCTGGGGCCAACGTCCTGACTTTC | TRBV4-2 | few | TRBJ2-6 | TRBD1
CASSPYSNEKLFF | TGTGCCAGCAGTCCCTATTCCAATGAAAAACTGTTTTTT | TRBV12-3/TRBV12-4 | few | TRBJ1-4 | NA
CASSPAGDTIYF | TGCGCCAGCAGCCCGGCGGGGGACACCATATATTTT | TRBV5-1 | NA | TRBJ1-3 | NA
CASSLGTSRLQETQYF | TGCGCCAGCAGCTTGGGGACTAGTAGGTTGCAGGAGACCCAGTACTTC | TRBV5-1 | NA | TRBJ2-5 | TRBD2
CASSYRTGQGDEQYF | TGTGCCAGCAGTTACCGAACGGGACAGGGGGACGAGCAGTACTTC | TRBV28 | NA | TRBJ2-7 | TRBD1
CASSQDPGAPWTEAFF | TGTGCCAGCAGCCAAGATCCGGGAGCGCCATGGACTGAAGCTTTCTTT | TRBV4-2 | NA | TRBJ1-1 | NA
CASSLSDRTEIYEQYF | TGTGCCAGCAGCCTGTCAGATCGGACAGAGATCTACGAGCAGTACTTC | TRBV14 | NA | TRBJ2-7 | NA
CASSYEGRRAFF | TGTGCCAGCAGTTATGAAGGGCGTAGAGCTTTCTTT | TRBV6-2/TRBV6-3 | few | TRBJ1-1 | NA
CASSNLREGEYTQYF | TGTGCCAGTAGTAATCTGCGGGAGGGGGAGTATACGCAGTATTTT | TRBV19 | NA | TRBJ2-3 | TRBD2
CASSQVRSYAGELFF | TGTGCCAGCAGCCAAGTTCGAAGTTACGCCGGGGAGCTGTTTTTT | TRBV3-1 | NA | TRBJ2-2 | NA
CASSFGVGTDTQYF | TGCGCCAGCAGCTTCGGAGTTGGCACAGATACGCAGTATTTT | TRBV5-1 | many | TRBJ2-3 | NA
CASSHGGSRYEQYF | TGTGCCAGCAGCCACGGAGGGTCTCGCTACGAGCAGTACTTC | TRBV7-9 | NA | TRBJ2-7 | NA